The T cell receptor beta chain described here comes from a study of T cell responses to AZD1222 COVID-19 vaccine. Study-level findings and limits: Clonal diversity was possibly underestimated; the donors were predominantly white British and more often female. Repertoire sampling was restricted to post-peak T cell response timepoints.

In its sample, this clone was seen a few times. Its antigen is still unknown. The repertoire was sequenced with immunoSEQ multiplex PCR; TCRdb's copy has only in-frame clones and lacks some. The table lists some 94,000 clones, roughly 92% of them singletons, with about 13% in the top ten. V was clipped by 4 bases and J by 6 bases, with 12 bases between them. The CDR3 loop spans 14 amino acids. CDR1 is LGHNT and CDR2 is FRNRAP in the germline V gene. The chain combines TRBV12-5 with TRBJ2-2; D could derive from TRBD1 or TRBD2 (5 bases each). Sequenced material: peripheral blood, taken on day 0 of AZD1222 vaccination. This TCR derives from an adult in good health. The DNA of the CDR3 is TGTGCTAGTGGTTGGGGACCCCCGGCCGGGGAGCTGTTTTTT. Translation gives CASGWGPPAGELFF.